The sequence of this T cell receptor (beta chain) was determined in a study of cytomegalovirus exposure and HLA in healthy donors. Across the study: Earlier, 150 million to 200 million T cells were analyzed, and 90 million to 140 million unique TCR beta sequences were found among them.

Per germline, CDR1 MDHEN and CDR2 SYDVKM. V lost 5 bases to trimming and J lost 0 bases, with 14 bases between them. This CDR3 is 16 amino acids long. The PCR contained 60 Vbeta and 13 Jbeta primers. The method was immunoSEQ multiplex PCR; TCRdb's version includes in-frame clones alone and lacks a portion of them. The sample includes 150,000 or so clones, more than 70% seen only once; the top ten take roughly 7.6%. Study conclusions and caveats: Specificity of three CMV-associated chains for CMV antigens was verified in vitro. The investigators catalogued under 200 TCR beta chains as cytomegalovirus-associated. A highly shared variant cluster was judged a likely technical artifact.

This clone was counted between two and nine times. Its antigen is unidentified. Specimen: PBMCs. This clonotype was obtained from a woman aged 40 to 50 in good health and CMV-seropositive. This chain joins TRBV28 and TRBJ2-1, with D possibly matching TRBD2 (6 bases). CDR3 sequence reads: CASSARDSRSYNEQFF. The CDR3 DNA follows: TGTGCCAGCAGTGCTCGGGACTCCCGCTCCTACAATGAGCAGTTCTTC.